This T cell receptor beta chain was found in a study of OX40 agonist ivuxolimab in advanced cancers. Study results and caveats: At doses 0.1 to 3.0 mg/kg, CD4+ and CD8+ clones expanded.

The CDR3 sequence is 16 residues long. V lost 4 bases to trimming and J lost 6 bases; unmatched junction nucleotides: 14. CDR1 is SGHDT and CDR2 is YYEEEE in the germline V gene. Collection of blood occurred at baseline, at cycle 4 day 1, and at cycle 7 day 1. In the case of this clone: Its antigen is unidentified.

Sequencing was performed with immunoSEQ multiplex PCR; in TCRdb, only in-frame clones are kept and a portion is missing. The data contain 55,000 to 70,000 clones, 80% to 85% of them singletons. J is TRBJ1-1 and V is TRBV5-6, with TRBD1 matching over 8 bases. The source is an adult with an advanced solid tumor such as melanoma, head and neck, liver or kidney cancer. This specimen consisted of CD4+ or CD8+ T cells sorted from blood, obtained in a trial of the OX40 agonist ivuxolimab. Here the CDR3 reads CASSPRTGMGVAEAFF. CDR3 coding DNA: TGTGCCAGCAGCCCGAGGACAGGGATGGGCGTCGCTGAAGCTTTCTTT.